The 25 T cell receptor beta chains reported below all come from one sample, sequenced in a study of shared clonotypes between healthy human individuals. Sequenced by immunoSEQ multiplex PCR; TCRdb stores in-frame clones only, minus some. The data contain about 980,000 clones, about 80% of them singletons. Sequencing was done on a sample of memory CD4+ T cells sorted from blood. Subset indicated: CD45RA-negative fraction. The receptors come from a man in his late teens or twenties in good health.

The chain combines TRBV2 with TRBJ2-5, with 8 bases that match TRBD1. The CDR3 runs to 13 residues. Germline CDR1 is SNHLY and CDR2 is FYNNEI. Unmatched junction bases numbered 6, after V lost 7 bases and J lost 5 bases. The DNA for the CDR3 is TGTGCCAGCATAAGACAGGGGTTGGAGACCCAGTACTTC. This codes for CASIRQGLETQYF.

This rearrangement joins TRBV10-3 to TRBJ2-3; weak D call: TRBD2 (6 bases). Trimming shortened V by 2 bases and J by 2 bases, and 14 bases separated the two germline ends. Germline CDR1 is ENHRY and CDR2 is SYGVKD. This CDR3 comprises 16 residues. The CDR3 spells CAISEKAGRVTDTQYF. CDR3 bases: TGTGCCATCAGTGAGAAAGCGGGTAGGGTCACAGATACGCAGTATTTT.

The chain combines TRBV30 with TRBJ2-7; TRBD1 might be the D (6 bases). CDR3 length: 14 residues. V was shortened by 5 bases and J by 3 bases, with 17 bases between the two germline ends. In germline, CDR1 is GTSNPN, CDR2 SVGIG (reference sequence). CDR3: CAWGGQPKYYEQYF. The CDR3 nucleotides read TGTGCCTGGGGTGGACAGCCGAAGTACTACGAGCAGTACTTC.

The gene calls are TRBV18 and TRBJ2-5; TRBD2 agrees at 8 bases. Trimming removed 11 bases from V and 5 bases from J; junction bases left unmatched: 10. The CDR3 consists of 13 residues. Germline V gene data show CDR1 as KGHSH and CDR2 as LQKENI. The CDR3, as DNA: TGTGCCGGACGGACTAGCTCGGCGGAGACCCAGTACTTC. Translation: CAGRTSSAETQYF.

The chain combines TRBV6-6 with TRBJ1-3; D may be TRBD1 (5 bases). This CDR3 is built from 16 residues. Deletions cut 6 bases from V and 4 bases from J, with 19 bases between. Germline CDR1 and CDR2: MNHNY and SVGAGI (reference sequence). CDR3 residues: CASSLAEGARGNTIYF. CDR3 nucleotides: TGTGCCAGCAGCCTCGCTGAAGGGGCGCGGGGAAACACCATATATTTT.

This chain connects TRBV20-1 to TRBJ1-2; D unclear. This CDR3 comprises 10 residues. The V and J ends lost 2 bases and 4 bases respectively, with 2 bases between them. The germline V gene has CDR1 DFQATT and CDR2 SNEGSKA (reference sequence). The CDR3 bases are TGCAGTGCTAGAACCTATGGCTACACCTTC. Translating gives CSARTYGYTF.

The V gene is TRBV4-1, the J gene TRBJ2-5; 11 bases align to TRBD2. The V segment lost 3 bases and the J segment 4 bases; nucleotides outside the gene matches: 4. Per germline, CDR1 MGHRA and CDR2 YSYEKL. The CDR3 length is 15 residues. The CDR3 here is CASSQGTSGSETQYF. The CDR3 DNA follows: TGCGCCAGCAGCCAGGGGACTAGCGGTTCAGAGACCCAGTACTTC.

This chain links TRBV6-5 with TRBJ2-7; possible D gene TRBD2, 6 bases. The CDR3 loop spans 14 amino acids. V lost 5 bases to trimming and J lost 5 bases, with 16 bases between them. Germline-derived CDR1 and CDR2 are MNHEY and SVGAGI. This CDR3 is CASSRTRGFDEQYF. The CDR3 DNA reads TGTGCCAGCAGTCGAACTCGGGGGTTCGACGAGCAGTACTTC.

The V and J genes are TRBV5-1 and TRBJ1-1; D call uncertain. The germline gives CDR1 SGHRS, CDR2 YFSETQ. V was clipped by 0 bases and J by 3 bases, with 9 bases between them. CDR3 length equals 14 residues. The CDR3 DNA sequence: TGCGCCAGCAGCTTGGAAGGGAGGGACACTGAAGCTTTCTTT. Amino acids: CASSLEGRDTEAFF.

On this clone itself: This same CDR3 is encoded by further DNA sequences in the sample. The rearrangement uses TRBV5-1 and TRBJ2-5, with D hard to call. This CDR3 comprises 12 residues. Germline assignment: CDR1 SGHRS and CDR2 YFSETQ. V was cut by 1 base and J by 3 bases, with 4 bases left in between. The CDR3, as DNA: TGCGCCAGCAGCTTGAAGGAAGAGACCCAGTACTTC. Residues: CASSLKEETQYF.

This sequence joins TRBV27 and TRBJ1-4; weak D call: TRBD1 (5 bases). The CDR3 length is 16 residues. Germline V gives CDR1 MNHEY, CDR2 SMNVEV (reference sequence). V shed 5 bases and J shed 0 bases, with 13 bases lying between them. The CDR3 region has the DNA TGTGCCAGCAGTCCTCCGGGACGTACAACTAATGAAAAACTGTTTTTT. Translation gives CASSPPGRTTNEKLFF.

This sequence joins TRBV5-6 and TRBJ2-5, with D unclear. There are 16 residues in the CDR3. Trimming cost V 4 bases and J 1 base, with 17 bases left between them. Germline assignment: CDR1 SGHDT and CDR2 YYEEEE. This CDR3 reads CASSAGGASPQETQYF. The CDR3 bases are TGTGCCAGCAGCGCTGGTGGAGCATCCCCCCAAGAGACCCAGTACTTC.

The chain combines TRBV19 with TRBJ2-2; D is unresolved. The CDR3 is made up of 12 amino acids. V lost 5 bases to trimming and J lost 7 bases, with 8 bases between them. The germline V gene has CDR1 LNHDA and CDR2 SQIVND (reference sequence). As DNA, the CDR3 is TGTGCCAGTAGTGTTAGTAGCGGGGAGCTGTTTTTT. It is translated as CASSVSSGELFF.

V and J are TRBV11-1 and TRBJ2-3; unclear D gene. Germline CDR1 is SGHAT and CDR2 is FQDESV (reference sequence). The CDR3 is 15 residues long. The germline V and J ends were trimmed by 5 bases and 2 bases, with 14 bases remaining between them. CDR3 coding DNA: TGTGCCAGCAGCCTCTTCTCCGGGTACACAGATACGCAGTATTTT. It translates to CASSLFSGYTDTQYF.

V usage is TRBV7-2 and J usage is TRBJ2-1, with 9 nucleotides matching TRBD2. This CDR3 is built from 15 residues. Germline-derived CDR1 and CDR2 are SGHTA and FQGNSA. J was trimmed by 3 bases and V by 4 bases; bases with no gene match: 4. The DNA for the CDR3 is TGTGCCAGCAGCTACGGACTAGCGAGCTACAATGAGCAGTTCTTC. As protein: CASSYGLASYNEQFF.

V gene TRBV4-1 combines with J gene TRBJ2-7, with 7 bases identical to TRBD1. Per germline, CDR1 MGHRA and CDR2 YSYEKL. There are 16 residues in the CDR3. V dropped 4 bases and J dropped 7; count of bases not matched to a gene: 16. The CDR3 here is CASSPGGLASNWEQYF. In nucleotides, the CDR3 is TGCGCCAGCAGCCCAGGGGGTCTAGCCTCGAATTGGGAGCAGTACTTC.

This clone was picked up a small number of times. V and J are TRBV7-2 and TRBJ2-7; D gene unclear. The CDR3 extends over 12 amino acids. Deletions cut 5 bases from V and 1 base from J, with 6 bases between. Germline-derived CDR1 and CDR2 are SGHTA and FQGNSA. DNA of the CDR3: TGTGCCAGCAGCCAACGATCCTACGAGCAGTACTTC. This codes for CASSQRSYEQYF.

The chain carries TRBV7-8 and TRBJ2-7, with D perhaps TRBD2 (5 bases). Germline CDR1 reads SGHVS; CDR2 reads FQNEAQ. With 2 bases removed from V and 2 bases from J, the gap between germline ends came to 10 bases. This CDR3 region has 14 residues. CDR3 residues: CASSLQRGPYEQYF. Written as DNA, the CDR3 is TGTGCCAGCAGCTTACAGAGAGGGCCCTACGAGCAGTACTTC.

The chain couples TRBV28 to TRBJ2-7; no firm D call. The CDR3 length is 12 residues. V was shortened by 8 bases and J by 3 bases, with 11 bases between the two germline ends. Germline CDR1 is MDHEN and CDR2 is SYDVKM. The CDR3 DNA reads TGTGCCAGCCGCCGAGCCGTCTACGAGCAGTACTTC. Amino acid sequence: CASRRAVYEQYF.

The rearrangement links TRBV4-1 to TRBJ2-2; D is unclear. V lost 0 bases and J 1 base, leaving 9 bases between the germline ends. The CDR3 loop spans 16 amino acids. In germline, CDR1 is MGHRA, CDR2 YSYEKL. The CDR3 coding sequence is TGCGCCAGCAGCCAAGAAGCCTACCTGAACACCGGGGAGCTGTTTTTT. It encodes CASSQEAYLNTGELFF.

The V and J genes are TRBV20-1 and TRBJ2-5; D not certain. Germline loops: CDR1 DFQATT, CDR2 SNEGSKA (reference sequence). This CDR3 is 10 amino acids long. Trimming removed 5 bases at V and 4 bases at J, with 5 bases between. CDR3 region: CSADLETQYF. For the CDR3, the DNA is TGCAGTGCTGACCTAGAGACCCAGTACTTC.

V is TRBV5-1 and J is TRBJ1-2; unclear D gene. This CDR3 is 13 amino acids long. With 4 bases removed from V and 7 bases from J, the gap between germline ends came to 14 bases. Germline CDR1 SGHRS, CDR2 YFSETQ. The DNA of the CDR3 is TGCGCCAGCAGCCCCGAACCAATATCTGGCTACACCTTC. It is translated as CASSPEPISGYTF. The whole variable domain, remainder taken from reference TRBV5-1 and TRBJ1-2, is KAGVTQTPRYLIKTRGQQVTLSCSPISGHRSVSWYQQTPGQGLQFLFEYFSETQRNKGNFPGRFSGRQFSNSRSEMNVSTLELGDSALYLCASSPEPISGYTFGSGTRLTVV.

This chain uses TRBV19 with TRBJ2-7; D may match TRBD1 or TRBD2 (6 bases each). The V gene's germline CDR1 is LNHDA and CDR2 SQIVND (reference sequence). The CDR3 has 12 amino acids. V was clipped by 10 bases and J by 3 bases, with 13 bases between them. CDR3 in amino acids: CATKRGDYEQYF. CDR3 sequence (DNA): TGTGCCACCAAAAGGGGGGACTACGAGCAGTACTTC.

The chain recombines TRBV6-5 with TRBJ2-7, with D tentatively TRBD2 (6 bases). V gave up 5 bases and J gave up 2 bases, with 10 bases separating them. The germline CDR1 and CDR2 sequences are MNHEY and SVGAGI. The CDR3 runs 13 residues. Here the CDR3 reads CASSVGGAYEQYF. In DNA, the CDR3 is TGTGCCAGCAGTGTTGGAGGGGCCTACGAGCAGTACTTC.

This clone has only one observation. The V and J genes are TRBV2 and TRBJ1-2, with a tentative D call TRBD1 (5 bases). This CDR3 contains 14 residues. Per germline, CDR1 SNHLY and CDR2 FYNNEI. Trimming removed 7 bases from V and 4 bases from J, with 16 bases in between. The CDR3 sequence is CASKAPGQVYGYTF. CDR3 in DNA: TGTGCCAGCAAGGCCCCGGGGCAGGTCTATGGCTACACCTTC.